This T cell receptor (beta chain) was obtained from a study of T cells in Graves' hyperthyroidism and ophthalmopathy. Study at large: Once the initial diagnosis was made, peripheral blood was obtained before any treatment.

With duration under 3 months, ophthalmopathy was active: Clinical Activity Score at least 3, NOSPECS at least 4. Clinicians diagnosed patients from clinical symptoms, serum thyroxine and TRAb, thyroid ultrasound and orbital computed tomography. It was RNA transcripts that yielded the amplified TCR beta CDR3 regions. In the first-round RT-PCR of the TCR CDR3, the HTBI primer set was used. MiXCR was run by TCRdb on the multiplex PCR reads, yielding one entry per CDR3 protein. This repertoire shows about 640,000 distinct CDR3 sequences, approximately 15% found once; its top ten account for around 13%. The CDR3 consists of 11 residues. The germline V and J ends were trimmed by 3 bases and 8 bases, with 5 bases remaining between them. Germline V lookup: CDR1 ENHRY, CDR2 SYGVKD. Points from the study as a whole: Most thyroid clonotypes expanded above 0.001 were also detected in blood.

This clonotype was found once. Its antigen remains unknown. Material: blood. The TCR comes from a woman aged 50 to 60 with Graves' ophthalmopathy. The chain carries TRBV10-3 and TRBJ2-1; D not resolved. The DNA of the CDR3 is TGTGCCATCAGTGAAAGGGATGAGCAGTTCTTC. Its protein is CAISERDEQFF.